The 27 T cell receptor beta chains in this list originate from one sample, sequenced in a study of cytomegalovirus exposure and HLA in healthy donors. PCR involved 60 Vbeta and 13 Jbeta primers. Clones were read by immunoSEQ multiplex PCR, and TCRdb kept only the in-frame ones, dropping some. The sample includes 150,000 to 250,000 clones, 79% of them seen just once. Input material: PBMCs. These receptors were obtained from a girl between 10 and 17 years old in good health and CMV-seropositive.

This sequence joins TRBV7-6 and TRBJ2-1, with TRBD2 identical over 9 bases. CDR1 and CDR2 (germline): SGHVS, FNYEAQ. V gave up 5 bases and J gave up 0 bases; unmatched junction bases: 11. CDR3 length equals 18 residues. Here the CDR3 DNA reads TGTGCCAGCAGCCAAATGGCTAGCGGGATGAGCTCCTACAATGAGCAGTTCTTC. Protein: CASSQMASGMSSYNEQFF.

This chain links TRBV10-3 with TRBJ2-7; perhaps TRBD1 as D (5 bases). V was trimmed by 3 bases and J by 6 bases, leaving 12 bases between them. The CDR3 length is 13 residues. Per germline, CDR1 ENHRY and CDR2 SYGVKD. The CDR3 sequence: CAISDGRAVEQYF. The CDR3, as DNA: TGTGCCATCAGTGATGGCAGGGCGGTCGAGCAGTACTTC.

The chain combines TRBV7-8 with TRBJ1-2, with TRBD1 as a possible D gene (5 bases). Per the germline V gene, CDR1 is SGHVS and CDR2 is FQNEAQ. This CDR3 comprises 13 residues. V dropped 4 bases and J dropped 7 bases, with 13 bases sitting between them. CDR3 residues: CASSSTQGAGYTF. DNA of the CDR3: TGTGCCAGCAGCTCAACTCAGGGTGCTGGCTACACCTTC.

The chain employs TRBV19 and TRBJ2-5; perhaps TRBD2 as D (6 bases). Deletions cut 7 bases from V and 5 bases from J, with 20 bases between. Germline V gene sequence: CDR1 LNHDA, CDR2 SQIVND (reference sequence). The CDR3 runs 15 residues. The CDR3 is CASNRGLGSLETQYF. The CDR3 bases are TGTGCCAGTAACCGGGGACTTGGGTCCCTTGAGACCCAGTACTTC.

As regards this clone: Other DNA sequences in the same sample also yield this CDR3. This chain joins TRBV4-3 and TRBJ2-3; D gene uncertain. V lost 1 base, J lost 0 bases, and 8 bases lay in between. In germline, CDR1 is LGHNA, CDR2 YSLEER. The CDR3 sequence is 15 residues long. The CDR3 reads CASSQAGSSTDTQYF. As DNA, the CDR3 is TGCGCCAGCAGCCAAGCGGGTTCTAGCACAGATACGCAGTATTTT.

CDR3 protein: CASSKTGNYEQYF. In nucleotides, the CDR3 is TGCGCCAGCAGCAAGACAGGAAACTACGAGCAGTACTTC. The chain is built from TRBV5-1 and TRBJ2-7; possibly TRBD1 for D (6 bases). CDR3 size: 13 residues. Germline values: CDR1 SGHRS, CDR2 YFSETQ. Trimming cost V 4 bases and J 3 bases, with 11 bases left between them.

The chain combines TRBV5-1 with TRBJ2-5; TRBD2 might be the D (5 bases). Trimming took off 5 bases at V and 1 base at J, with 15 bases between the two ends. The CDR3 consists of 15 residues. Germline CDR1 reads SGHRS; CDR2 reads YFSETQ. The CDR3 sequence: CASRVAERLQETQYF. The CDR3 DNA is TGCGCCAGCAGAGTAGCTGAGCGGCTCCAAGAGACCCAGTACTTC.

The chain joins TRBV4-3 to TRBJ2-3; 11 bases map to TRBD2. This CDR3 comprises 16 residues. V lost 3 bases and J lost 4; bases outside the gene matches: 6. Germline V gene lookup returns CDR1 LGHNA and CDR2 YSLEER. The DNA for the CDR3 is TGCGCCAGCAGCCACGGGACTAGCGGTTTCGCAGATACGCAGTATTTT. This gives the protein CASSHGTSGFADTQYF.

J is TRBJ2-7 and V is TRBV7-2; TRBD1 might be the D (5 bases). The CDR3 length is 14 residues. The V end lost 1 base, the J end lost 3 bases, and 10 bases lay between the germline ends. The V gene's germline CDR1 is SGHTA and CDR2 FQGNSA. The CDR3 is CASSLVGQGYEQYF. In DNA form, the CDR3 reads TGTGCCAGCAGCTTAGTTGGGCAGGGCTACGAGCAGTACTTC.

J is TRBJ2-2 and V is TRBV5-1, with 8 bases that match TRBD2. Trimming removed 0 bases from V and 9 bases from J; junction bases left unmatched: 25. There are 21 residues in the CDR3. The V gene's germline CDR1 is SGHRS and CDR2 YFSETQ. CDR3 amino acids: CASSLAPPLRTLRGAIRELFF. In DNA form, the CDR3 reads TGCGCCAGCAGCTTGGCCCCCCCCTTACGGACTTTGCGGGGGGCCATAAGGGAGCTGTTTTTT.

The chain uses TRBV25-1 and TRBJ1-1; TRBD1 is a possible D gene (6 bases). Between the trimmed V and J ends, which lost 4 bases and 4 bases, there was a span of 10 bases. This CDR3 has 13 amino acids. Germline CDR1 and CDR2: MGHDK and SYGVNS. CDR3 residues: CASSAPGVTEAFF. CDR3 bases: TGTGCCAGCAGTGCCCCAGGGGTCACTGAAGCTTTCTTT. The variable domain in full, completed from reference TRBV25-1 and TRBJ1-1, reads EADIYQTPRYLVIGTGKKITLECSQTMGHDKMYWYQQDPGMELHLIHYSYGVNSTEKGDLSSESTVSRIRTEHFPLTLESARPSHTSQYLCASSAPGVTEAFFGQGTRLTVV.

The chain combines TRBV19 with TRBJ2-3; 11 positions agree with TRBD1. The ends lost 5 bases at V and 3 bases at J; junction bases unmatched: 7. This CDR3 region has 16 residues. The V gene's germline CDR1 is LNHDA and CDR2 SQIVND (reference sequence). In DNA, the CDR3 is TGTGCCAGTAGTGTGCGGACAGGGGGCAGAACAGATACGCAGTATTTT. It specifies CASSVRTGGRTDTQYF.

The gene calls are TRBV11-2 and TRBJ2-4; 7 bases map to TRBD1. Germline V gene sequence: CDR1 SGHAT, CDR2 FQNNGV. The junction had 8 bases not matched to a gene; V was cut back by 4 bases and J by 8 bases. There are 14 residues in the CDR3. The CDR3 region has the DNA TGTGCCAGCAGCTCGACAGGGACGCTAGACATTCAGTACTTC. Translating gives CASSSTGTLDIQYF. The variable domain in full, completed from reference TRBV11-2 and TRBJ2-4, reads EAGVAQSPRYKIIEKRQSVAFWCNPISGHATLYWYQQILGQGPKLLIQFQNNGVVDDSQLPKDRFSAERLKGVDSTLKIQPAKLEDSAVYLCASSSTGTLDIQYFGAGTRLSVL.

This clone was observed once. The V and J genes are TRBV15 and TRBJ1-2; D may be TRBD1 (6 bases). Germline assignment: CDR1 LNHNV and CDR2 YYDKDF (reference sequence). This CDR3 spans 14 amino acids. Trimming removed 0 bases at V and 10 bases at J, with 15 bases between. Here the CDR3 reads CATSRDRGAGLYTF. The CDR3 coding sequence is TGTGCCACCAGCAGAGATCGGGGGGCAGGCCTCTACACCTTC.

The chain uses TRBV29-1 and TRBJ1-1; 7 bases are shared with TRBD1. Germline CDR1 reads SQVTM; CDR2 reads ANQGSEA. The CDR3 contains 13 residues. The V and J ends lost 6 bases and 0 bases, in that order; junction bases with no gene match: 4. Written as DNA, the CDR3 is TGCAGCGTAACAGGGGCCTTGAACACTGAAGCTTTCTTT. As protein: CSVTGALNTEAFF.

The CDR3 here is CASKDRGYEQYF. For the CDR3, the DNA is TGTGCCAGTAAAGACAGGGGTTACGAGCAGTACTTC. The chain combines TRBV19 with TRBJ2-7; TRBD1 agrees at 8 bases. Germline trimming cut 7 bases from V and 4 bases from J; bases unmatched to any gene: 3. CDR1 is LNHDA and CDR2 is SQIVND in the germline V gene (reference sequence). This CDR3 has 12 amino acids.

The V call is TRBV4-3, the J call TRBJ1-1; D might be TRBD1 (5 bases). In germline, CDR1 is LGHNA, CDR2 YSLEER. There are 18 residues in the CDR3. V was shortened by 0 bases and J by 4 bases, with 21 bases between the two germline ends. CDR3 sequence (DNA): TGCGCCAGCAGCCAAGATATACAGGTTTCTTACGGGGGCACTGAAGCTTTCTTT. Its protein product is CASSQDIQVSYGGTEAFF.

This clone showed up just a few times. The CDR3 nucleotides read TGTGCCAGCAGCGGCGTTGGGACTAGCGGATACAATGAGCAGTTCTTC. Its translation: CASSGVGTSGYNEQFF. This chain connects TRBV5-4 to TRBJ2-1; 11 bases map to TRBD2. Germline CDR1 SGHNT, CDR2 YYREEE (reference sequence). V was pared by 4 bases and J by 4 bases, with 7 bases of the junction left unmatched. The CDR3 has 16 residues.

The chain recombines TRBV7-2 with TRBJ2-1, with 9 bases lining up with TRBD2. CDR3 size: 15 residues. The germline V gene has CDR1 SGHTA and CDR2 FQGNSA. J gave up 2 bases and V 6 bases, and 5 bases lay outside the gene matches. The CDR3, as DNA: TGTGCCAGCAGATGGAGCGGGGGGACCTACAATGAGCAGTTCTTC. Translating it yields CASRWSGGTYNEQFF.

V and J are TRBV11-3 and TRBJ2-1; TRBD1 might be the D (6 bases). CDR3 length: 16 amino acids. The germline V and J ends were trimmed by 1 base and 6 bases, with 16 bases remaining between them. Looked up from germline, CDR1 is SGHNT and CDR2 is YENEEA. As DNA, the CDR3 is TGTGCCAGCAGCTTAGTGGGGACACCACCGCTCAATGAGCAGTTCTTC. As protein: CASSLVGTPPLNEQFF.

This clone came up once. The rearrangement uses TRBV7-2 and TRBJ2-1; D is undetermined. Germline-derived CDR1 and CDR2 are SGHTA and FQGNSA. V dropped 1 base and J dropped 5 bases, with 6 bases sitting between them. The CDR3 loop spans 13 amino acids. CDR3 in amino acids: CASSLGIDNEQFF. The CDR3 bases are TGTGCCAGCAGCTTAGGAATAGACAATGAGCAGTTCTTC. Full variable domain (remainder filled in from reference TRBV7-2 and TRBJ2-1): GAGVSQSPSNKVTEKGKDVELRCDPISGHTALYWYRQSLGQGLEFLIYFQGNSAPDKSGLPSDRFSAERTGGSVSTLTIQRTQQEDSAVYLCASSLGIDNEQFFGPGTRLTVL.

The chain has TRBV19 and TRBJ2-3; TRBD1 aligns across 8 bases. V trimming: 6 bases; J trimming: 4 bases; junction bases outside the gene matches: 6. The CDR3 loop spans 14 amino acids. Germline CDR1 LNHDA, CDR2 SQIVND (reference sequence). The CDR3 nucleotides are TGTGCCAGTAGATGGACAGGGAGGTCAGATACGCAGTATTTT. This sequence encodes CASRWTGRSDTQYF.

This sequence joins TRBV27 and TRBJ2-5; the D gene is possibly TRBD1 (7 bases). CDR1 MNHEY and CDR2 SMNVEV come from the germline V gene (reference sequence). V was clipped by 3 bases and J by 4 bases, with 12 bases between them. The CDR3 is made up of 14 amino acids. The DNA for the CDR3 is TGTGCCAGCAGTTTTGTTCAGGGGGGAGAGACCCAGTACTTC. Its protein is CASSFVQGGETQYF.

J is TRBJ2-5 and V is TRBV13; D is possibly TRBD2 (6 bases). In germline, CDR1 is PRHDT, CDR2 FYEKMQ (reference sequence). This CDR3 contains 13 residues. With 2 bases removed from V and 5 bases from J, the gap between germline ends came to 9 bases. The CDR3 sequence is CASSLRREETQYF. The CDR3 DNA reads as TGTGCCAGCAGCTTACGGAGGGAGGAGACCCAGTACTTC.

This clone was observed a handful of times. The CDR3 DNA follows: TGTGCCAGCAGCTGGACAGACAATGAGCAGTTCTTC. Its translation: CASSWTDNEQFF. The rearrangement uses TRBV5-6 and TRBJ2-1; possibly TRBD1 for D (6 bases). The CDR3 loop spans 12 amino acids. V was clipped by 3 bases and J by 5 bases, with 6 bases between them. CDR1 and CDR2 (germline): SGHDT, YYEEEE.

The chain recombines TRBV9 with TRBJ2-5, with D possibly matching TRBD1 (6 bases). Looked up from germline, CDR1 is SGDLS and CDR2 is YYNGEE. The CDR3 loop spans 13 amino acids. V lost 4 bases to trimming and J lost 5 bases, with 12 bases between them. The CDR3 region is CASSLDSGETQYF. Written as DNA, the CDR3 is TGTGCCAGCAGCTTGGACAGTGGGGAGACCCAGTACTTC.

The chain combines TRBV10-1 with TRBJ1-1, with 7 positions matching TRBD1. Per germline, CDR1 WNHNN and CDR2 SYGVQD (reference sequence). The CDR3 length is 15 residues. V was clipped by 0 bases and J by 1 base; unmatched bases: 2. This chain's CDR3 is CASSESWTGNTEAFF. CDR3 coding DNA: TGCGCCAGCAGTGAGTCCTGGACAGGGAACACTGAAGCTTTCTTT.